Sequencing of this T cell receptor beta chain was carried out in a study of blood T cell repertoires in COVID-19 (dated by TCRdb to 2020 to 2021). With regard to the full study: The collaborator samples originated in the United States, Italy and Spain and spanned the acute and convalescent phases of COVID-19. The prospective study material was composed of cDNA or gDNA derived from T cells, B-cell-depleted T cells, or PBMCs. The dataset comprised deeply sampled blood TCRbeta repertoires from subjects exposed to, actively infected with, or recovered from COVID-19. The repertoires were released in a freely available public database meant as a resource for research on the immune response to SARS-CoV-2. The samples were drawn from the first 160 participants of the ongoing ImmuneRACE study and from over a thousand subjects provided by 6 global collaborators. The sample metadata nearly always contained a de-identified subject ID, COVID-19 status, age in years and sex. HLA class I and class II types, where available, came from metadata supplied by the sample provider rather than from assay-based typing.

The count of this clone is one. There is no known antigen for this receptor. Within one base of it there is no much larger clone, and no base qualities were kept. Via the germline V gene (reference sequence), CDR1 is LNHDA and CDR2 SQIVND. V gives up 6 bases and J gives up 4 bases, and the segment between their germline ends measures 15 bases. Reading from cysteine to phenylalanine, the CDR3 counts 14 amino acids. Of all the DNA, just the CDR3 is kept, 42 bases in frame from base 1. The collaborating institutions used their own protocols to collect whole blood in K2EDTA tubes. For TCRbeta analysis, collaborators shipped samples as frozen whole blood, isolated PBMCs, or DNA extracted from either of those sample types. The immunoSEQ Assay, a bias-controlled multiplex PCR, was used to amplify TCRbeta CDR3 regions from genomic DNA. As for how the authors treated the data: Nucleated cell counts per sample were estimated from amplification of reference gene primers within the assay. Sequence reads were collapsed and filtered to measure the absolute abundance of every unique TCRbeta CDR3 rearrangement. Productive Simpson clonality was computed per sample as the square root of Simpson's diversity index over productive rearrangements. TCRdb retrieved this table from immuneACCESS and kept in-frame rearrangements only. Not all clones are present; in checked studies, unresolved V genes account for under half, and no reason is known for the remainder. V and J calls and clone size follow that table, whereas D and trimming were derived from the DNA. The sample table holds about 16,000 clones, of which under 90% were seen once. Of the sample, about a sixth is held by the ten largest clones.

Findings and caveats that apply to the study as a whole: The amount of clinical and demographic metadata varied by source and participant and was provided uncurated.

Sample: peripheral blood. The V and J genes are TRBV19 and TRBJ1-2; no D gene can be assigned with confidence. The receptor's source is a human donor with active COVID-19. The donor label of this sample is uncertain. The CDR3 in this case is CASRQVAGRYGYTF. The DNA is TGTGCCAGTAGGCAGGTAGCGGGTCGCTATGGCTACACCTTC.